This TCR beta chain was recorded in a study of blood T cell repertoires in COVID-19. Study-level background: T cells, B-cell-depleted T cells, or PBMCs supplied cDNA or gDNA.

V shed 3 bases and J shed 0 bases, with 12 bases lying between them. This CDR3 contains 16 residues. Germline lookup yields CDR1 KGHSH and CDR2 LQKENI. Profiling relied on immunoSEQ multiplex PCR, and the TCRdb table lists in-frame clones only, not all of them. The sample shows about 130,000 clones, 81% of them seen only once. The genes are TRBV18 and TRBJ2-1; D is possibly TRBD1 (5 bases). This TCR was sampled from a man aged 25 to 40 with COVID-19, enrolled during active disease. The sequenced material came from peripheral blood. This CDR3 reads CASSPPRQSSYNEQFF. The CDR3 DNA follows: TGTGCCAGCTCACCTCCGCGACAGAGCTCCTACAATGAGCAGTTCTTC.